This T cell receptor beta chain originates from a study of post-analysis software for immune sequencing data. Findings of the study overall: The study found TRBV5-6, TRBV5-1 and TRBV20-1 among five TRBV segments more frequent in patients than controls. Among multiple sclerosis patients, normalized Chao1 diversity was significantly below that of controls.

Each TCR beta cDNA library carried unique molecular identifiers. TCRdb analysed the PCR reads with MiXCR anew, one entry per CDR3 protein. The sample has roughly 400,000 distinct CDR3 sequences, over 30% seen once; the top ten hold approximately 7.6%. A note on this clonotype: Antigen specificity is unknown.

The germline gives CDR1 MRHNA, CDR2 SNTAGT. This CDR3 comprises 15 residues. V was clipped by 2 bases and J by 1 base; unmatched bases: 3. The receptor's source is a girl aged 2-10 years with multiple sclerosis. This sequence joins TRBV6-4 and TRBJ1-1; 8 bases line up with TRBD1. The material sequenced was blood. The CDR3 DNA reads TGTGCCAGCAGTGACACAACAGGGGGGAACACTGAAGCTTTCTTT. Protein: CASSDTTGGNTEAFF.